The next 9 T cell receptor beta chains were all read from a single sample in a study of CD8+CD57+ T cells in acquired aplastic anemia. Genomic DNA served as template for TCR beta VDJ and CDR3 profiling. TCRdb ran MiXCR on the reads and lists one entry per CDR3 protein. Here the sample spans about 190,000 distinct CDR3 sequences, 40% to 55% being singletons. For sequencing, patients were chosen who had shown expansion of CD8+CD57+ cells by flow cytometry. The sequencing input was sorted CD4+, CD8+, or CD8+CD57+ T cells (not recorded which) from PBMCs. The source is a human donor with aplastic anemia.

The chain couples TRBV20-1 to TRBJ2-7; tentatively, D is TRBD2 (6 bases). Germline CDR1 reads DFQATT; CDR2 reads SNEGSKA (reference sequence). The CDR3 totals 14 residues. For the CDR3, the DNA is TGCAGCGCCCAGAGCGGGTACCGATCCTACGAGCAGTACTTC. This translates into CSAQSGYRSYEQYF.

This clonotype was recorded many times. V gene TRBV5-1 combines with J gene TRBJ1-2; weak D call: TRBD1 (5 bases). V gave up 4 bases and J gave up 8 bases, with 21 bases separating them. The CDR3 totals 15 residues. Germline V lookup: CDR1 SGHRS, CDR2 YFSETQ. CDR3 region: CASSPGPSPARGYTF. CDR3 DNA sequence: TGCGCCAGCAGCCCGGGGCCGTCGCCCGCGCGCGGCTACACCTTC.

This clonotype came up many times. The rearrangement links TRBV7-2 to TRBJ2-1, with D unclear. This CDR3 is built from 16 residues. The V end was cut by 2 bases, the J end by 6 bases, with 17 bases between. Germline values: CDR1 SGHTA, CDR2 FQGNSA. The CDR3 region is CASSLSHLGLGNEQFF. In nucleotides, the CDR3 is TGTGCCAGCAGCTTATCGCATTTAGGGCTGGGCAATGAGCAGTTCTTC.

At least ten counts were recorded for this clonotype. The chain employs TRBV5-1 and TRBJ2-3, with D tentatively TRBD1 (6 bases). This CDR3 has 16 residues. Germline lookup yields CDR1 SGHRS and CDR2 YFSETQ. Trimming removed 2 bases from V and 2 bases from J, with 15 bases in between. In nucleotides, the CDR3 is TGCGCCAGCAGCTTAGAACAGGGTAGGGTCACAGATACGCAGTATTTT. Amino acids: CASSLEQGRVTDTQYF. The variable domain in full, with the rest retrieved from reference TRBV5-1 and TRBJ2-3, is KAGVTQTPRYLIKTRGQQVTLSCSPISGHRSVSWYQQTPGQGLQFLFEYFSETQRNKGNFPGRFSGRQFSNSRSEMNVSTLELGDSALYLCASSLEQGRVTDTQYFGPGTRLTVL.

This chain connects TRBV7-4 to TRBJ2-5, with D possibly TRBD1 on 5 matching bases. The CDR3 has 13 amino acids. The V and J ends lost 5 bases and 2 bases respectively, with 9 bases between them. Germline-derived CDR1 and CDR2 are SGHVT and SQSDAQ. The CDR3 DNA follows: TGTGCCAGCAGCAAGGGGTTTCAAGAGACCCAGTACTTC. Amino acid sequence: CASSKGFQETQYF.

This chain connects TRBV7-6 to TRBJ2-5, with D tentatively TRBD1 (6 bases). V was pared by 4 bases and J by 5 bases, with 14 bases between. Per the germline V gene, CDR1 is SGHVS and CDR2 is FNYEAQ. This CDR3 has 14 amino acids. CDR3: CASSYRVSSETQYF. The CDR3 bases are TGTGCCAGCAGCTACAGGGTGTCCAGTGAGACCCAGTACTTC.

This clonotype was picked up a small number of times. The CDR3 DNA reads TGTGCCAGCAGTGAAAAGGGACAGGGCCGCGAGCAGTACTTC. Its protein is CASSEKGQGREQYF. The chain uses TRBV2 and TRBJ2-7, with 9 bases aligning to TRBD1. CDR1 and CDR2 from the germline V gene are SNHLY and FYNNEI. Trimming removed 2 bases from V and 6 bases from J; junction bases left unmatched: 5. The CDR3 contains 14 residues.

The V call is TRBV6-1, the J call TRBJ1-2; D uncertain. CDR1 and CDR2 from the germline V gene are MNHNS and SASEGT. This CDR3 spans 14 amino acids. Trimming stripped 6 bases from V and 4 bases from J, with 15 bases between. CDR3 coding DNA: TGTGCCAGCAGACAGAACGGCCGCTTCTATGGCTACACCTTC. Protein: CASRQNGRFYGYTF.

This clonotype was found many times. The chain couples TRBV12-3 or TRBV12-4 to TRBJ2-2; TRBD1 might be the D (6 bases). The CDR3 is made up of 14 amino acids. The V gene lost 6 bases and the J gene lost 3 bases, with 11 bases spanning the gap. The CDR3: CASRYSGDTGELFF. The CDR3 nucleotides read TGTGCCAGCAGATATTCAGGGGACACCGGGGAGCTGTTTTTT.